A selection of T cell receptor beta chains follows, all from one sample in a study of regulatory T cells in long-lasting Graves disease. TCRdb re-called the multiplex PCR reads through MiXCR, storing one row per CDR3 protein. The repertoire holds around 250,000 distinct CDR3 sequences, with 15% to 20% as singletons. These same data were also listed under a study on T cells in Graves' hyperthyroidism and ophthalmopathy.

Source: peripheral blood mononuclear cells (PBMCs), taken at new diagnosis, from a patient treated with antithyroid drugs. The receptors were gathered from a woman aged 25 to 39 with Graves disease. CDR3s include the opening cysteine and the closing phenylalanine or tryptophan. The D gene is left open where the match is weak. The size field is filled for only some rows; it gives once, few, many or a size class.

.	TRBJ2-7	TRBV27	many	TGTGCCAGCAGTCATAGGGACACCTCCTACGAGCAGTACTTC	CASSHRDTSYEQYF
.	TRBJ1-2	TRBV20-1	many	TGCAGTGCTAGTACACTCACAAACTATGGCTACACCTTC	CSASTLTNYGYTF
.	TRBJ1-5	TRBV12-3/TRBV12-4	many	TGTGCCAGCAGTTTGGTCGGGGCCCAGCCCCAGCATTTT	CASSLVGAQPQHF
.	TRBJ2-1	TRBV11-1	many	TGTGCCAGCAGCCCCTTGGGGCAGAGTAACAATGAGCAGTTCTTC	CASSPLGQSNNEQFF
TRBD1	TRBJ1-2	TRBV9	many	TGTGCCAGCAGCGTAGATCAGGGGGCCGCTGGCTACACCTTC	CASSVDQGAAGYTF
.	TRBJ2-7	TRBV29-1	.	TGCAGCGTTTTTTGGACGGCTACCTACGAGCAGTACTTC	CSVFWTATYEQYF
.	TRBJ1-1	TRBV5-7	many	TGTGCCAGCAGCAATGAAGGACGGATGAACACTGAAGCTTTCTTT	CASSNEGRMNTEAFF
.	TRBJ1-5	TRBV27	many	TGTGCCAGCAGTGGGTCGGAAGGGAATCAGCCCCAGCATTTT	CASSGSEGNQPQHF
TRBD1	TRBJ1-5	TRBV18	few	TGTGCCAGTTCACAGGGGGCCGGACGGCCCCAGCATTTT	CASSQGAGRPQHF
TRBD2	TRBJ2-5	TRBV7-2	.	TGTGCCAGCAGCTACACTAGCGGGGTCGAAGAGACCCAGTACTTC	CASSYTSGVEETQYF
.	TRBJ2-2	TRBV6-2/TRBV6-3	many	TGTGCCAGCAGTTACTCTGGTGGTACCGGGGAGCTGTTTTTT	CASSYSGGTGELFF
.	TRBJ2-7	TRBV29-1	.	TGCAGCGCTCCGAATCATAGGGAGCTGTCCTACGAGCAGTACTTC	CSAPNHRELSYEQYF
.	TRBJ2-6	TRBV6-5	.	TGTGCCAGCAGTTACGACAGCGGTGGGGCCAACGTCCTGACTTTC	CASSYDSGGANVLTF
.	TRBJ1-2	TRBV3-1	many	TGTGCCAGCAGCCAAGAGGGGGGCGCGTTTCATGGCTACACCTTC	CASSQEGGAFHGYTF
.	TRBJ1-1	TRBV5-1	many	TGCGCCAGCAGCTTGGGTACGGTACAGAACACTGAAGCTTTCTTT	CASSLGTVQNTEAFF
.	TRBJ1-2	TRBV7-2	many	TGTGCCAGCAGCCCACAGCTTTATGGGACGAACTATGGCTACACCTTC	CASSPQLYGTNYGYTF
.	TRBJ2-2	TRBV9	many	TGTGCCAGCAGCGTGACTGATCCTACCGGGGAGCTGTTTTTT	CASSVTDPTGELFF
.	TRBJ2-1	TRBV24-1	many	TGTGCCACCAGTGACCCCTCGCGGTTCGACAATGAGCAGTTCTTC	CATSDPSRFDNEQFF
TRBD1	TRBJ1-2	TRBV19	.	TGTGCCAGTAGTCCACGGACAGGGGCCTATGGCTACACCTTC	CASSPRTGAYGYTF
.	TRBJ1-1	TRBV20-1	many	TGCAGTGCTAGGGGGGAAGGAGGGCAGGACACTGAAGCTTTCTTT	CSARGEGGQDTEAFF
TRBD2	TRBJ2-1	TRBV5-4	.	TGTGCCAGCAGCCTACGGACTAGCGGGGTAAATGAGCAGTTCTTC	CASSLRTSGVNEQFF
.	TRBJ1-2	TRBV6-1	.	TGTGCCAGCAGTGAGTTTCGTAGGGCCGATGACTATGGCTACACCTTC	CASSEFRRADDYGYTF